A single sample gave rise to the 20 T cell receptor beta chains below, sequenced in a study of cytomegalovirus exposure and HLA in healthy donors. The PCR contained 60 Vbeta and 13 Jbeta primers. Using immunoSEQ multiplex PCR, the repertoire was profiled, and TCRdb retains in-frame clones only, with some absent. This sample has 37,000 or so clones, with roughly 79% found just once. The specimen was PBMCs. The receptors were gathered from a middle-aged woman in good health and CMV-seronegative.

This chain uses TRBV27 with TRBJ1-2, with a possible D match to TRBD1 (5 bases). The V end was cut by 4 bases, the J end by 4 bases, with 13 bases between. The CDR3 consists of 14 residues. Germline values: CDR1 MNHEY, CDR2 SMNVEV (reference sequence). CDR3 region: CASSSPVGGYGYTF. For the CDR3, the DNA is TGTGCCAGCAGTTCCCCTGTCGGGGGCTATGGCTACACCTTC.

This chain uses TRBV7-8 with TRBJ2-1, with 12 positions matching TRBD2. Germline V lookup: CDR1 SGHVS, CDR2 FQNEAQ. V was clipped by 2 bases and J by 7 bases; unmatched bases: 3. The CDR3 contains 15 residues. The CDR3 DNA reads as TGTGCCAGCAGCTTACTAGCGGGGGGGCTAAATGAGCAGTTCTTC. As protein: CASSLLAGGLNEQFF.

The genes are TRBV5-1 and TRBJ2-1; possible D gene TRBD1, 6 bases. This CDR3 region has 14 residues. Trimming stripped 1 base from V and 5 bases from J, with 10 bases between. From germline, CDR1 is SGHRS and CDR2 YFSETQ. CDR3 amino acids: CASSLFTGNNEQFF. DNA of the CDR3: TGCGCCAGCAGCTTGTTCACAGGGAACAATGAGCAGTTCTTC.

The chain recombines TRBV19 with TRBJ1-2; no clear D gene. This CDR3 contains 15 residues. In germline, CDR1 is LNHDA, CDR2 SQIVND (reference sequence). Trimming left V 4 bases short and J 0 bases short, with 12 bases between. CDR3: CASSSYSSANYGYTF. The CDR3, as DNA: TGTGCCAGTAGTAGCTACAGTTCAGCTAACTATGGCTACACCTTC.

The genes are TRBV6-1 and TRBJ2-3, with D possibly matching TRBD2 (5 bases). V was shortened by 10 bases and J by 6 bases, with 23 bases between the two germline ends. The CDR3 totals 15 residues. CDR1 and CDR2 (germline): MNHNS, SASEGT. The CDR3 nucleotides read TGTGCCACGAGAGAGATTAGCGCCGTATGGGATACGCAGTATTTT. This sequence encodes CATREISAVWDTQYF.

This clone was counted only a few times. The V and J genes are TRBV16 and TRBJ2-7, with D perhaps TRBD1 (6 bases). Germline CDR1 KGHSY, CDR2 FQNENV. The CDR3 contains 14 residues. Trimming took off 3 bases at V and 8 bases at J, with 17 bases between the two ends. In DNA form, the CDR3 reads TGTGCCAGCAGCCAGGGGGACATAGGAACGAAGCAGTACGTC. As protein: CASSQGDIGTKQYV.

This clone was recorded once. This sequence joins TRBV6-6 and TRBJ2-5; 8 bases align to TRBD2. The CDR3 covers 15 residues. With V trimmed by 6 bases and J by 1 base, 7 bases remained unmatched. Germline-derived CDR1 and CDR2 are MNHNY and SVGAGI (reference sequence). The chain's CDR3 is CASSESGGVQETQYF. In nucleotides, the CDR3 is TGTGCCAGCAGCGAAAGCGGGGGAGTCCAAGAGACCCAGTACTTC.

CDR3 sequence reads: CASSDGTGYEKLFF. CDR3 DNA: TGTGCCAGCAGTGACGGGACAGGGTACGAAAAACTGTTTTTT. V and J are TRBV2 and TRBJ1-4, with 9 bases that match TRBD1. Germline-derived CDR1 and CDR2 are SNHLY and FYNNEI. V trimming: 3 bases; J trimming: 8 bases; junction bases outside the gene matches: 4. This CDR3 has 14 residues.

This chain joins TRBV4-1 and TRBJ2-7, with a tentative D call TRBD1 (5 bases). With 1 base removed from V and 0 bases from J, the gap between germline ends came to 19 bases. This CDR3 has 18 amino acids. CDR1 and CDR2 from the germline V gene are MGHRA and YSYEKL. The CDR3 DNA reads as TGCGCCAGCAGCCAAGGACAGTCATCGATTGGGGCCTCCTACGAGCAGTACTTC. It codes for CASSQGQSSIGASYEQYF.

This chain links TRBV4-3 with TRBJ1-6, with D possibly matching TRBD1 (5 bases). CDR3 length equals 16 residues. V lost 0 bases and J lost 7, with 13 bases in between. The germline V gene has CDR1 LGHNA and CDR2 YSLEER. CDR3 sequence (DNA): TGCGCCAGCAGCCAAGAAGAGAACAGGCGGAATTCACCCCTCCACTTT. Its protein is CASSQEENRRNSPLHF.

This clone was seen just once. The chain carries TRBV5-4 and TRBJ1-2, with TRBD1 as a possible D gene (5 bases). Germline CDR1 SGHNT, CDR2 YYREEE (reference sequence). The CDR3 length is 12 residues. Trimming removed 0 bases at V and 6 bases at J, with 6 bases between. CDR3 residues: CASSLGGDGYTF. The CDR3 bases are TGTGCCAGCAGCTTGGGGGGGGATGGCTACACCTTC.

The chain carries TRBV20-1 and TRBJ1-1, with TRBD1 matching 7 bases. This CDR3 contains 11 residues. J gave up 8 bases and V 2 bases, and 2 bases lay outside the gene matches. Germline lookup yields CDR1 DFQATT and CDR2 SNEGSKA (reference sequence). The CDR3 DNA reads TGCAGTGCTAGACGGGGACAGGAAGCTTTCTTT. This sequence encodes CSARRGQEAFF.

The V call is TRBV6-5, the J call TRBJ1-2, with 9 nucleotides matching TRBD1. There are 15 residues in the CDR3. From germline, CDR1 is MNHEY and CDR2 SVGAGI. V was pared by 6 bases and J by 5 bases, with 10 bases of the junction left unmatched. CDR3 in DNA: TGTGCCAGCAGCCCCCCCGGACAGGGGATTTATGGCTACACCTTC. This gives the protein CASSPPGQGIYGYTF.

This clone has a single count. This rearrangement joins TRBV2 to TRBJ1-1, with 7 bases aligning to TRBD1. The CDR3 spans 12 residues. Germline V lookup: CDR1 SNHLY, CDR2 FYNNEI. V lost 4 bases, J lost 13 bases, and 9 bases stayed unmatched. The CDR3 DNA is TGTGCCAGCAGTGCCGGGGACAGCGCTATTTTCTTT. It translates to CASSAGDSAIFF.

V and J are TRBV19 and TRBJ1-6; maybe TRBD1 (5 bases). This CDR3 is 15 amino acids long. V dropped 4 bases and J dropped 7 bases, with 14 bases sitting between them. Per germline, CDR1 LNHDA and CDR2 SQIVND (reference sequence). This chain's CDR3 is CASSNRAGMNSPLHF. The CDR3 DNA reads as TGTGCCAGTAGTAATCGGGCAGGGATGAATTCACCCCTCCACTTT.

The chain has TRBV7-9 and TRBJ2-3; the match to TRBD1 covers 7 bases. Looked up from germline, CDR1 is SEHNR and CDR2 is FQNEAQ (reference sequence). V gave up 4 bases and J gave up 1 base; unmatched junction bases: 8. The CDR3 is made up of 16 amino acids. The CDR3 spells CASSYRTGRGTDTQYF. CDR3 nucleotide sequence: TGTGCCAGCAGCTACCGGACAGGCCGTGGCACAGATACGCAGTATTTT.

This clone was seen a few times. The chain couples TRBV6-1 to TRBJ1-5; 10 nucleotides match TRBD1. The V segment lost 4 bases and the J segment 5 bases; nucleotides outside the gene matches: 11. This CDR3 is 17 amino acids long. Germline V lookup: CDR1 MNHNS, CDR2 SASEGT. In nucleotides, the CDR3 is TGTGCCAGCAGTGGGCTTGGGACAGGGGTTCGATATCAGCCCCAGCATTTT. It encodes CASSGLGTGVRYQPQHF.

This clone was seen just once. This sequence joins TRBV9 and TRBJ1-2, with D possibly TRBD1 on 6 matching bases. V lost 3 bases and J 8 bases, leaving 11 bases between the germline ends. Germline CDR1 is SGDLS and CDR2 is YYNGEE. This CDR3 has 12 amino acids. DNA for the CDR3: TGTGCCAGCAGCGGACAGGAAAGAGGCTACACCTTC. This codes for CASSGQERGYTF. The full variable domain, in which reference TRBV9 and TRBJ1-2 provide the parts outside the CDR3, is DSGVTQTPKHLITATGQRVTLRCSPRSGDLSVYWYQQSLDQGLQFLIQYYNGEERAKGNILERFSAQQFPDLHSELNLSSLELGDSALYFCASSGQERGYTFGSGTRLTVV.

This clone was observed a handful of times. The rearrangement uses TRBV19 and TRBJ1-3, with no clear D. The V end lost 1 base, the J end lost 0 bases, and 10 bases lay between the germline ends. The CDR3 covers 16 residues. CDR1 and CDR2 from the germline V gene are LNHDA and SQIVND (reference sequence). CDR3 amino acids: CASSIAGLISGNTIYF. CDR3 nucleotides: TGTGCCAGTAGTATAGCCGGACTGATCTCTGGAAACACCATATATTTT.

V is TRBV6-1 and J is TRBJ1-6; TRBD1 is a possible D gene (6 bases). The CDR3 length is 15 residues. Trimming took 2 bases from V and 4 from J, leaving 9 bases between them. Germline CDR1 and CDR2: MNHNS and SASEGT. CDR3 nucleotide sequence: TGTGCCAGCAGTGAACTAGGGGGTTATAATTCACCCCTCCACTTT. Its translation: CASSELGGYNSPLHF.